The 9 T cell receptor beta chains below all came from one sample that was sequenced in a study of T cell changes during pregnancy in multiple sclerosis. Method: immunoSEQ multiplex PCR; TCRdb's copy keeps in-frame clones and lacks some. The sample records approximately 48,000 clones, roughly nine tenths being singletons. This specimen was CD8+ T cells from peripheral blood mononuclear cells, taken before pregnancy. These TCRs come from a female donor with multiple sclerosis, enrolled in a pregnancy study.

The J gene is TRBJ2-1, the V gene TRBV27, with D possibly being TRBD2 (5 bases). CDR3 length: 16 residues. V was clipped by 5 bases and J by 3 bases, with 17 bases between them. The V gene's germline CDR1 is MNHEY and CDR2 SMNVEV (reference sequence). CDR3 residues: CASSPPVLADYNEQFF. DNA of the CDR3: TGTGCCAGCAGTCCACCTGTTCTAGCTGACTACAATGAGCAGTTCTTC.

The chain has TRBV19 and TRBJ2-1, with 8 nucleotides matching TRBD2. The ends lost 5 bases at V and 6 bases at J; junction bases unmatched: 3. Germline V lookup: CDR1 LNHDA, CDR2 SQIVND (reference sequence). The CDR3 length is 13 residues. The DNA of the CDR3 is TGTGCCAGTAGTGCGGGGGGTCCCAATGAGCAGTTCTTC. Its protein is CASSAGGPNEQFF.

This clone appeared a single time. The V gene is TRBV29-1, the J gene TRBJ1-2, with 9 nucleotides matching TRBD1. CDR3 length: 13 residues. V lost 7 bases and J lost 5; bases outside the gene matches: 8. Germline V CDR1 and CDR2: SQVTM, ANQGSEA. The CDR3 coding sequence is TGCAGCGCGGGGACAGGGACATTTTATGGCTACACCTTC. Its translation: CSAGTGTFYGYTF.

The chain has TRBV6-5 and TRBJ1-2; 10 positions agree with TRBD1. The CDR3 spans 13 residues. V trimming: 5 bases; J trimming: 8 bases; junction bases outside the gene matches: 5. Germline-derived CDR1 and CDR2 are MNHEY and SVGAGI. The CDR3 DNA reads TGTGCCAGCAGTACCGGGACAGGGGCCGGCTACACCTTC. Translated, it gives CASSTGTGAGYTF.

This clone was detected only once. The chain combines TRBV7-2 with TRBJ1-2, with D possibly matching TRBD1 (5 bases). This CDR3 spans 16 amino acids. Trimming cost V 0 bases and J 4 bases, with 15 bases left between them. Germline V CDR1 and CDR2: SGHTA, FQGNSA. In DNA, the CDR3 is TGTGCCAGCAGCTTAGCCCCCCGACAGACCTTCTATGGCTACACCTTC. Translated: CASSLAPRQTFYGYTF.

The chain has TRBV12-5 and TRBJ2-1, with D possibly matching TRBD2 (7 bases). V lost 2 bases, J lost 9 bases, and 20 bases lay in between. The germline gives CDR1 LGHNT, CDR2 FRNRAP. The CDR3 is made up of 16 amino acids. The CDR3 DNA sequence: TGTGCTAGTGGTTTGCCCCCGGCGGGGGCCATTGTTGAGCAGTTCTTC. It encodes CASGLPPAGAIVEQFF.

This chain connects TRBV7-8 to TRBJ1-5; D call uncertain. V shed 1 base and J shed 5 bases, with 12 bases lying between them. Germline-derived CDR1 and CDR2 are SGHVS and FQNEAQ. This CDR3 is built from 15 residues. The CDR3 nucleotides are TGTGCCAGCAGCTTAGGGTCAGGTTTGGATCAGCCCCAGCATTTT. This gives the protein CASSLGSGLDQPQHF. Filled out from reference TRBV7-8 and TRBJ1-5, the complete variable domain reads GAGVSQSPRYKVAKRGQDVALRCDPISGHVSLFWYQQALGQGPEFLTYFQNEAQLDKSGLPSDRFFAERPEGSVSTLKIQRTQQEDSAVYLCASSLGSGLDQPQHFGDGTRLSIL.

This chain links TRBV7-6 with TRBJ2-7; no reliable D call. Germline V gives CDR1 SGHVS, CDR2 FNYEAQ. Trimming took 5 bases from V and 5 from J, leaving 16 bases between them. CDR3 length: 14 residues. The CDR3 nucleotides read TGTGCCAGCAGCCCCCCCGGGTTTCTCCACGAGCAGTACTTC. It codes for CASSPPGFLHEQYF.

In DNA, the CDR3 is TGTGCCAGTAGTACCAGGGGGCATGGCTACACCTTC. This codes for CASSTRGHGYTF. J is TRBJ1-2 and V is TRBV19, with TRBD1 identical over 8 bases. Germline V lookup: CDR1 LNHDA, CDR2 SQIVND (reference sequence). CDR3 size: 12 residues. J lost 6 bases, V lost 4 bases, and 1 base had no gene match. Complete variable domain (other parts from reference TRBV19 and TRBJ1-2): DGGITQSPKYLFRKEGQNVTLSCEQNLNHDAMYWYRQDPGQGLRLIYYSQIVNDFQKGDIAEGYSVSREKKESFPLTVTSAQKNPTAFYLCASSTRGHGYTFGSGTRLTVV.